This T cell receptor beta chain comes out of a study of T-cell memory formation after mild COVID-19. This CDR3 comprises 12 residues. V was pared by 4 bases and J by 8 bases, with 12 bases between. Germline V lookup: CDR1 SGHRS, CDR2 YFSETQ. TCRdb used MiXCR to reprocess the 5' RACE reads, holding one entry per CDR3 protein. Among under 300,000 distinct CDR3 sequences listed, roughly 17% were seen once. The clonotype was recovered from a man aged 18-30 years who had mild COVID-19 (a few samples of this study predate the infection). Cell type and time point are not known. Material for sequencing was PBMCs or a T cell subset sorted from them (not recorded which). V is TRBV5-1 and J is TRBJ1-2; D remains unclear. The CDR3 is CASSLWTEGYTF. In DNA, the CDR3 is TGCGCCAGCAGCCTATGGACGGAGGGCTACACCTTC.